The 32 T cell receptor beta chains below come from one sample, sequenced in a study of blood T cell repertoires in COVID-19. Produced via immunoSEQ multiplex PCR; TCRdb's table is partial and in-frame only. Seen here are 140,000 to 150,000 clones, around 83% observed once, and the top ten hold more than 8.5%. Sequencing was performed on peripheral blood. The receptors here all came from a man aged 55 to 70 with active or convalescent COVID-19.

V usage is TRBV6-5 and J usage is TRBJ2-5, with 7 bases fitting TRBD2. CDR1 MNHEY and CDR2 SVGAGI come from the germline V gene. The trim removed 8 bases at V and 5 bases at J, leaving 8 bases unmatched. There are 13 residues in the CDR3. The CDR3, as DNA: TGTGCCAGCCGAGAGACTAGCCGGGAGACCCAGTACTTC. Amino acid sequence: CASRETSRETQYF.

The CDR3 DNA reads TGTGCCAGCAGCTATGGACGGGCCGGGGGCACTGAAGCTTTCTTT. Protein product: CASSYGRAGGTEAFF. The rearrangement links TRBV5-4 to TRBJ1-1, with a tentative D call TRBD1 (5 bases). Trimming stripped 3 bases from V and 4 bases from J, with 16 bases between. CDR3 length: 15 residues. The germline gives CDR1 SGHNT, CDR2 YYREEE (reference sequence).

The gene calls are TRBV24-1 and TRBJ2-5, with D possibly matching TRBD2 (6 bases). Germline-derived CDR1 and CDR2 are KGHDR and SFDVKD. V was cut by 4 bases and J by 5 bases, with 13 bases left in between. The CDR3 covers 14 residues. CDR3 protein: CATSDPEGRETQYF. The CDR3 DNA is TGTGCCACCAGTGACCCGGAGGGGAGGGAGACCCAGTACTTC.

The rearrangement joins TRBV27 to TRBJ1-2; TRBD1 agrees at 8 bases. The germline V gene has CDR1 MNHEY and CDR2 SMNVEV (reference sequence). The junction had 9 bases not matched to a gene; V was cut back by 5 bases and J by 10 bases. The CDR3 length is 13 residues. The CDR3: CASSQRGTGDYTF. As DNA, the CDR3 is TGTGCCAGCAGTCAAAGGGGGACAGGAGACTACACCTTC.

V is TRBV19 and J is TRBJ1-1; D perhaps matches TRBD1 (6 bases). The CDR3 runs 17 residues. The V end was cut by 7 bases, the J end by 1 base, with 22 bases between. The germline V gene encodes CDR1 LNHDA and CDR2 SQIVND (reference sequence). This chain's CDR3 is CASTTLPAGGRNTEAFF. CDR3 sequence (DNA): TGTGCCAGTACCACCTTACCCGCGGGGGGGCGGAACACTGAAGCTTTCTTT.

This chain connects TRBV6-5 to TRBJ2-7, with 8 bases identical to TRBD1. V shed 6 bases, J shed 2 bases, and the junction held 6 bases outside the gene matches. Germline CDR1 MNHEY, CDR2 SVGAGI. This CDR3 is 14 amino acids long. CDR3 protein: CASRSGQAPYEQYV. CDR3 nucleotides: TGTGCCAGCAGGTCGGGACAGGCCCCCTACGAGCAGTACGTC.

The DNA of the CDR3 is TGTGCCAGCAGTGAGCATCGACAGTCCTATGGCTACACCTTC. Its protein is CASSEHRQSYGYTF. The V call is TRBV2, the J call TRBJ1-2; TRBD1 is a possible D gene (5 bases). This CDR3 has 14 amino acids. V shed 3 bases and J shed 4 bases, with 12 bases lying between them. Germline CDR1 reads SNHLY; CDR2 reads FYNNEI. The variable domain in full, with the rest retrieved from reference TRBV2 and TRBJ1-2, is EPEVTQTPSHQVTQMGQEVILRCVPISNHLYFYWYRQILGQKVEFLVSFYNNEISEKSEIFDDQFSVERPDGSNFTLKIRSTKLEDSAMYFCASSEHRQSYGYTFGSGTRLTVV.

V and J are TRBV5-4 and TRBJ2-1, with 9 bases lining up with TRBD2. Germline CDR1 is SGHNT and CDR2 is YYREEE (reference sequence). There are 15 residues in the CDR3. The ends lost 0 bases at V and 6 bases at J; junction bases unmatched: 4. In DNA form, the CDR3 reads TGTGCCAGCAGCTTGGAGACTAGCGGTCTCAATGAGCAGTTCTTC. Its translation: CASSLETSGLNEQFF.

This chain joins TRBV4-3 and TRBJ2-1, with 7 bases lining up with TRBD2. J was trimmed by 4 bases and V by 0 bases; bases with no gene match: 12. This CDR3 has 18 amino acids. Germline lookup yields CDR1 LGHNA and CDR2 YSLEER. The CDR3 is CASSQDRSFGGRYNEQFF. For the CDR3, the DNA is TGCGCCAGCAGCCAAGATAGGTCGTTCGGGGGGAGATACAATGAGCAGTTCTTC.

This clone was found once. The chain recombines TRBV6-5 with TRBJ2-1, with 9 positions matching TRBD2. The trim removed 8 bases at V and 5 bases at J, leaving 7 bases unmatched. The CDR3 contains 14 residues. Germline V CDR1 and CDR2: MNHEY, SVGAGI. The CDR3 sequence is CASLLTSGHNEQFF. The DNA for the CDR3 is TGTGCCAGCCTACTTACTAGCGGGCACAATGAGCAGTTCTTC.

This chain uses TRBV7-2 with TRBJ2-4; 10 nucleotides match TRBD1. Germline CDR1 and CDR2: SGHTA and FQGNSA. Trimming took 1 base from V and 3 from J; bases not matched to a gene: 6. The CDR3 is 17 amino acids. The CDR3 DNA sequence: TGTGCCAGCAGCTTAGAGGACAGGGGGGTTGTCAAAAACATTCAGTACTTC. Amino acid sequence: CASSLEDRGVVKNIQYF.

The chain uses TRBV5-6 and TRBJ2-1; 10 bases fit TRBD2. V gave up 4 bases and J gave up 7 bases; unmatched junction bases: 11. This CDR3 region has 16 residues. CDR1 and CDR2 (germline): SGHDT, YYEEEE. CDR3 sequence: CASSRLGLARANEQFF. The CDR3 DNA reads as TGTGCCAGCAGCCGATTGGGACTAGCGCGGGCAAATGAGCAGTTCTTC. Variable domain in full (rest from reference TRBV5-6 and TRBJ2-1): DAGVTQSPTHLIKTRGQQVTLRCSPKSGHDTVSWYQQALGQGPQFIFQYYEEEERQRGNFPDRFSGHQFPNYSSELNVNALLLGDSALYLCASSRLGLARANEQFFGPGTRLTVL.

This clone was counted once. The chain carries TRBV2 and TRBJ1-5; possible D gene TRBD1, 5 bases. The CDR3 extends over 14 amino acids. V was pared by 3 bases and J by 3 bases, with 9 bases between. Per the germline V gene, CDR1 is SNHLY and CDR2 is FYNNEI. The CDR3 reads CASSDRQLNQPQHF. CDR3 coding DNA: TGTGCCAGCAGTGATAGACAGCTCAATCAGCCCCAGCATTTT.

As DNA, the CDR3 is TGTGCCAGCAGTTACGAAAGACGGGACAGGGGAACACCCCTCCACTTT. Protein sequence: CASSYERRDRGTPLHF. The chain links TRBV6-5 to TRBJ1-6; 10 bases align to TRBD1. With V trimmed by 2 bases and J by 11 bases, 9 bases remained unmatched. CDR3 length equals 16 residues. Germline values: CDR1 MNHEY, CDR2 SVGAGI.

The chain carries TRBV6-2 or TRBV6-3 and TRBJ2-7, with no clear D. Germline CDR1 is MNHEY and CDR2 is SVGEGT. The V and J ends lost 2 bases and 3 bases respectively, with 8 bases between them. The CDR3 runs to 13 residues. The CDR3 nucleotides read TGTGCCAGCAGTTACAACACGTTCTACGAGCAGTACGTC. Translated: CASSYNTFYEQYV.

This chain uses TRBV7-8 with TRBJ2-6, with D maybe TRBD2 (5 bases). Germline CDR1 reads SGHVS; CDR2 reads FQNEAQ. V was shortened by 5 bases and J by 2 bases, with 10 bases between the two germline ends. CDR3 size: 15 residues. The CDR3 reads CASSPGLTGANVLTF. The CDR3 coding sequence is TGTGCCAGCAGCCCCGGACTGACTGGGGCCAACGTCCTGACTTTC.

The V and J genes are TRBV7-2 and TRBJ1-2; D remains unclear. The CDR3 runs to 14 residues. V was trimmed by 5 bases and J by 8 bases, leaving 18 bases between them. Germline lookup yields CDR1 SGHTA and CDR2 FQGNSA. Here the CDR3 DNA reads TGTGCCAGCAGCCTCCCGACAAGACAAAGGGGCTACACCTTC. It encodes CASSLPTRQRGYTF.

On this clone itself: At one boundary the junction diverges from the germline segment, which might be a read error. Other DNA sequences within the sample encode an identical CDR3. The rearrangement joins TRBV30 to TRBJ2-2; 7 nucleotides agree with TRBD2. CDR3 length: 14 amino acids. The germline gives CDR1 GTSNPN, CDR2 SVGIG (reference sequence). The CDR3 loop is CAWKAGLNTGELFF. For the CDR3, the DNA is TGCGCCTGGAAAGCGGGGCTAAACACCGGGGAGCTGTTTTTT.

CDR3 bases: TGTGCCAGCAGCTTAGAGGGCCCGATTAATTCACCCCTCCACTTT. Amino acid sequence: CASSLEGPINSPLHF. The chain couples TRBV11-3 to TRBJ1-6; no definite D call. The CDR3 extends over 15 amino acids. V was trimmed by 0 bases and J by 6 bases, leaving 9 bases between them. Germline assignment: CDR1 SGHNT and CDR2 YENEEA.

As DNA, the CDR3 is TGTGCCAGCAGTACTTCCCGGTCCTACGATAGCAATCAGCCCCAGCATTTT. Amino acids: CASSTSRSYDSNQPQHF. The chain uses TRBV6-2 or TRBV6-3 and TRBJ1-5; D is unresolved. Germline V gene data show CDR1 as MNHEY and CDR2 as SVGEGT. The V gene lost 5 bases and the J gene lost 0 bases, with 17 bases spanning the gap. There are 17 residues in the CDR3.

V usage is TRBV10-1 and J usage is TRBJ1-1; TRBD1 aligns across 7 bases. The CDR3 consists of 13 residues. Germline CDR1 is WNHNN and CDR2 is SYGVQD (reference sequence). Germline trimming cut 10 bases from V and 0 bases from J; bases unmatched to any gene: 5. CDR3 coding DNA: TGCGCCACCAAACAGGGGATGAACACTGAAGCTTTCTTT. It yields the protein CATKQGMNTEAFF.

The genes are TRBV6-5 and TRBJ2-7; 9 nucleotides line up with TRBD1. This CDR3 contains 14 residues. Germline lookup yields CDR1 MNHEY and CDR2 SVGAGI. J gave up 2 bases and V 4 bases, and 3 bases lay outside the gene matches. The CDR3 DNA reads as TGTGCCAGCAGTTTGACAGGGGGAACCTACGAGCAGTACTTC. It encodes CASSLTGGTYEQYF.

The genes are TRBV7-9 and TRBJ1-1; 11 bases align to TRBD1. CDR3 size: 14 residues. Per the germline V gene, CDR1 is SEHNR and CDR2 is FQNEAQ (reference sequence). The V gene end was trimmed by 5 bases and the J gene end by 6 bases; junction bases not matched to a gene: 5. The CDR3 DNA sequence: TGTGCCAGCAGCACGGACAGGGGGCCGGCTGAAGCTTTCTTT. This translates into CASSTDRGPAEAFF. Using reference TRBV7-9 and TRBJ1-1 for the parts outside the CDR3, the full variable domain is DTGVSQNPRHKITKRGQNVTFRCDPISEHNRLYWYRQTLGQGPEFLTYFQNEAQLEKSRLLSDRFSAERPKGSFSTLEIQRTEQGDSAMYLCASSTDRGPAEAFFGQGTRLTVV.

This clone has only a few counts. This chain connects TRBV10-3 to TRBJ1-1; 8 bases are shared with TRBD1. This CDR3 comprises 14 residues. After removal of 2 bases from V and 4 bases from J, the junction contained 3 bases not matched to a gene. In germline, CDR1 is ENHRY, CDR2 SYGVKD. CDR3 bases: TGTGCCATCAGTGAGACAGGGGGGTTCACTGAAGCTTTCTTT. Its protein is CAISETGGFTEAFF.

This sequence joins TRBV19 and TRBJ1-1, with 7 bases aligning to TRBD1. The V and J ends lost 8 bases and 3 bases, in that order; junction bases with no gene match: 12. The CDR3 length is 15 residues. CDR1 and CDR2 from the germline V gene are LNHDA and SQIVND (reference sequence). The CDR3 protein is CASRDRLHGYTEAFF. The CDR3 coding sequence is TGTGCCAGTCGGGACAGACTTCATGGGTACACTGAAGCTTTCTTT. The variable domain in full, completed from reference TRBV19 and TRBJ1-1, reads DGGITQSPKYLFRKEGQNVTLSCEQNLNHDAMYWYRQDPGQGLRLIYYSQIVNDFQKGDIAEGYSVSREKKESFPLTVTSAQKNPTAFYLCASRDRLHGYTEAFFGQGTRLTVV.

The DNA for the CDR3 is TGTGCCAGTAGTAAGGAGATGGCTAACTATGGCTACACCTTC. Its protein is CASSKEMANYGYTF. The chain has TRBV19 and TRBJ1-2; D is undetermined. V was clipped by 4 bases and J by 0 bases, with 9 bases between them. Germline CDR1 reads LNHDA; CDR2 reads SQIVND (reference sequence). CDR3 size: 14 residues.

The V gene is TRBV9, the J gene TRBJ2-1; 12 nucleotides agree with TRBD2. The CDR3 is made up of 18 amino acids. The ends lost 0 bases at V and 0 bases at J; junction bases unmatched: 4. Germline V CDR1 and CDR2: SGDLS, YYNGEE. CDR3 sequence (DNA): TGTGCCAGCAGCGTAGGGCTAGCGGGAGGGAGCTCCTACAATGAGCAGTTCTTC. This translates into CASSVGLAGGSSYNEQFF.

The chain joins TRBV2 to TRBJ2-5, with 8 bases matching TRBD1. Unmatched junction bases numbered 7, after V lost 6 bases and J lost 4 bases. The CDR3 length is 14 residues. Germline V gives CDR1 SNHLY, CDR2 FYNNEI. The chain's CDR3 is CASREDRVGETQYF. CDR3 coding DNA: TGTGCCAGCAGAGAGGACAGGGTCGGAGAGACCCAGTACTTC.

The chain links TRBV18 to TRBJ2-4, with D possibly being TRBD1 (6 bases). The V end lost 0 bases, the J end lost 1 base, and 16 bases lay between the germline ends. Per the germline V gene, CDR1 is KGHSH and CDR2 is LQKENI. The length of the CDR3 is 18 residues. This chain's CDR3 is CASSPPQGPAGAKNIQYF. CDR3 coding DNA: TGTGCCAGCTCACCACCGCAGGGGCCGGCAGGTGCCAAAAACATTCAGTACTTC.

The chain has TRBV5-1 and TRBJ2-1; 14 bases fit TRBD2. V lost 2 bases to trimming and J lost 4 bases; unmatched junction nucleotides: 11. The CDR3 has 19 residues. Germline V CDR1 and CDR2: SGHRS, YFSETQ. In nucleotides, the CDR3 is TGCGCCAGCAGCTTTGGGACTAGCGGGGGATCCAGGGGTTACAATGAGCAGTTCTTC. Its translation: CASSFGTSGGSRGYNEQFF. The full variable domain, with the rest looked up from reference TRBV5-1 and TRBJ2-1, is KAGVTQTPRYLIKTRGQQVTLSCSPISGHRSVSWYQQTPGQGLQFLFEYFSETQRNKGNFPGRFSGRQFSNSRSEMNVSTLELGDSALYLCASSFGTSGGSRGYNEQFFGPGTRLTVL.

The chain employs TRBV6-2 or TRBV6-3 and TRBJ1-2; 8 bases match TRBD1. CDR3 length equals 14 residues. Germline assignment: CDR1 MNHEY and CDR2 SVGEGT. Trimming at V came to 6 bases and at J to 7 bases, leaving 10 bases not matched to a gene. The CDR3 loop is CASSLAGTGFGYTF. Written as DNA, the CDR3 is TGTGCCAGCAGCCTCGCCGGGACAGGCTTTGGCTACACCTTC.

The chain links TRBV7-9 to TRBJ2-7; maybe TRBD1 (5 bases). Germline-derived CDR1 and CDR2 are SEHNR and FQNEAQ (reference sequence). The CDR3 totals 14 residues. V was pared by 0 bases and J by 4 bases, with 10 bases between. CDR3 sequence: CASSLAREWYEQYF. CDR3 DNA: TGTGCCAGCAGCTTAGCCAGGGAATGGTACGAGCAGTACTTC. Combining the CDR3 with reference TRBV7-9 and TRBJ2-7 gives the whole variable domain DTGVSQNPRHKITKRGQNVTFRCDPISEHNRLYWYRQTLGQGPEFLTYFQNEAQLEKSRLLSDRFSAERPKGSFSTLEIQRTEQGDSAMYLCASSLAREWYEQYFGPGTRLTVT.